These T cell receptor beta chains were read from a single sample in a study of cytomegalovirus exposure and HLA in healthy donors. Generated by immunoSEQ multiplex PCR, the TCRdb table keeps only in-frame clones and is missing some. The sample holds around 52,000 clones; about 79% are singletons and the top ten take 1.7%. The sequenced sample consisted of PBMCs. These receptors were taken from a man in his forties in good health and CMV-seronegative. Each CDR3 is given with its conserved first and last residue. A D gene is named only where the DNA matches it firmly. Clone size is not always given. Where it is, it says once, few, many or a class for expanded clones.

TGTGCCAGCAGCGCACACCCAGGGGGCGCCCTGAACACTGAAGCTTTCTTT	CASSAHPGGALNTEAFF	TRBV9	NA	TRBJ1-1	TRBD1
TGTGCCAGCAGTCCGATACAGGGAATTAGATCCTATGGCTACACCTTC	CASSPIQGIRSYGYTF	TRBV27	NA	TRBJ1-2	NA
TGTGCCAGCAGTGTCGACAGGCTCAAAAACATTCAGTACTTC	CASSVDRLKNIQYF	TRBV27	NA	TRBJ2-4	NA
TGTGCCAGCAGCGACGCCAGGGTAACAGATACGCAGTATTTT	CASSDARVTDTQYF	TRBV7-2	NA	TRBJ2-3	NA
TGTGCCACACGGGGGGGCCCAGATACGCAGTATTTT	CATRGGPDTQYF	TRBV10-3	NA	TRBJ2-3	TRBD2
TGTGCCAGCAGCTTAGGCCCGGCGGACTATGGCTACACCTTC	CASSLGPADYGYTF	TRBV7-9	once	TRBJ1-2	NA
TGCGCCAGCAGCCAGGGGACAGGGGGCCTCCGTAGGGACTTT	CASSQGTGGLRRDF	TRBV4-1	few	TRBJ1-1	TRBD1
TGCGCCAGCAGAGTCCGAGGGGACAGGGTGGGACAGCCCCAGCATTTT	CASRVRGDRVGQPQHF	TRBV23-1	NA	TRBJ1-5	TRBD1
TGTGCCAGCAGCCGGGACTTGAACACTGAAGCTTTCTTT	CASSRDLNTEAFF	TRBV11-3	NA	TRBJ1-1	NA
TGTGCCAGCAGCTTAAGGCAGGTGGAAAGCTCCTATAATTCACCCCTCCACTTT	CASSLRQVESSYNSPLHF	TRBV7-8	once	TRBJ1-6	NA
TGTGCCAGCAGCCTCGGACTGAACCCTAGCACAGATACGCAGTATTTT	CASSLGLNPSTDTQYF	TRBV5-6	NA	TRBJ2-3	NA
TGTGCTAGTGGTTTGAGTTCAGGGAATGAAAAACTGTTTTTT	CASGLSSGNEKLFF	TRBV12-5	NA	TRBJ1-4	NA
TGTGCCAGCAGCTTATCCCAGGTCGGCGGGGAGCTGTTTTTT	CASSLSQVGGELFF	TRBV11-3	NA	TRBJ2-2	NA
TGTGCCAGTAGTAAACGACTAGCGGGGCCGGCACGGCGATCCTACAATGAGCAGTTCTTC	CASSKRLAGPARRSYNEQFF	TRBV19	NA	TRBJ2-1	TRBD2
TGTGCCAGCAGCGTAGAAGCGGGCTCTGGAAACACCATATATTTT	CASSVEAGSGNTIYF	TRBV9	NA	TRBJ1-3	NA
TGTGCCAGCACAATCCAGGGGGGCACTGAAGCTTTCTTT	CASTIQGGTEAFF	TRBV5-4	NA	TRBJ1-1	TRBD1
TGTGCCAGCAGCTCACAGGGGGCCGCTAATGAAAAACTGTTTTTT	CASSSQGAANEKLFF	TRBV7-2	NA	TRBJ1-4	TRBD1
TGTGCCAGCAGTTACCTGGGGTCGGGGGATCACTATGGCTACACCTTC	CASSYLGSGDHYGYTF	TRBV6-5	NA	TRBJ1-2	NA
TGTGCCAGCAGCCTCGGTCTACGTGGGCAGGGTAAAACCCAGTACTTC	CASSLGLRGQGKTQYF	TRBV11-1	NA	TRBJ2-5	NA
TGTGCCAGCAGTTTGAGACAGTCTAATTCACCCCTCCACTTT	CASSLRQSNSPLHF	TRBV6-6	NA	TRBJ1-6	NA
TGTGCCACTCAGGCACAAACCGGGGAGCTGTTTTTT	CATQAQTGELFF	TRBV2	NA	TRBJ2-2	NA
TGTGCCAGCAGCTTTACAGGGAGGGACACTGAAGCTTTCTTT	CASSFTGRDTEAFF	TRBV5-4	once	TRBJ1-1	NA
TGTGCCAGCAACGGGGTCTACAATGAGCAGTTCTTC	CASNGVYNEQFF	TRBV28	once	TRBJ2-1	NA
TGTGCCAGCCGTGGGGCACCTTCTGGAAACACCATATATTTT	CASRGAPSGNTIYF	TRBV28	NA	TRBJ1-3	NA
TGTGCCAGCAGCCCGTCAGGTAGGGGTTCTGGTACGCAGTATTTT	CASSPSGRGSGTQYF	TRBV7-9	NA	TRBJ2-3	NA
TGTGCCAGTAGTGTCAACCTAGCCCAGAACACTGAAGCTTTCTTT	CASSVNLAQNTEAFF	TRBV19	NA	TRBJ1-1	NA
TGTGCCATCAGTTTAGATGAGGGCTGGGGCACTGAAGCTTTCTTT	CAISLDEGWGTEAFF	TRBV10-3	NA	TRBJ1-1	NA
TGTGCCAGCAGCGCTGGCCGGGACAGAAAGACAGATACGCAGTATTTT	CASSAGRDRKTDTQYF	TRBV5-4	NA	TRBJ2-3	TRBD1
TGTGCCAGCTCACCGTCTGAGAGGGTTAATGAAAAACTGTTTTTT	CASSPSERVNEKLFF	TRBV18	NA	TRBJ1-4	NA
TGTGCCAGCAGCTTAAAACAGGGCTCTGAAGCTTTCTTT	CASSLKQGSEAFF	TRBV7-6	NA	TRBJ1-1	NA
TGTGCCATCAGTGGCAGACAGGGACGGGTCGGGGAGCTGTTTTTT	CAISGRQGRVGELFF	TRBV10-3	few	TRBJ2-2	TRBD1
TGTGCCTGGGGCGGTAGCGGGGGGGCATTTTTTGAGCAGTTCTTC	CAWGGSGGAFFEQFF	TRBV30	NA	TRBJ2-1	TRBD2
TGCGCCAGCAGCCAAGACGATAGCGGGGGGAGAAATTCCAAAAACATTCAGTACTTC	CASSQDDSGGRNSKNIQYF	TRBV4-1	NA	TRBJ2-4	TRBD2